These 4 T cell receptor beta chains share one sample of origin, sequenced in a study of blood T cell repertoires in COVID-19. Generated by immunoSEQ multiplex PCR, the TCRdb table keeps only in-frame clones and is missing some. The sample consists of over 200,000 clones, 70% to 85% of them appearing once. The sample was peripheral blood. The receptor source for this set is a man aged 35 to 55 who had recovered from COVID-19.

The chain has TRBV12-3 or TRBV12-4 and TRBJ1-4; 8 bases agree with TRBD1. The J segment lost 13 bases and the V segment lost 6 bases, leaving 10 bases of the junction unmatched. There are 13 residues in the CDR3. CDR3 nucleotides: TGTGCCAGCAGATCCGGACAGGGTGGTAGACTGTTTTTT. Translation: CASRSGQGGRLFF.

The genes are TRBV13 and TRBJ1-2; D is perhaps TRBD1 (5 bases). Looked up from germline, CDR1 is PRHDT and CDR2 is FYEKMQ (reference sequence). CDR3 length: 18 amino acids. With 7 bases removed from V and 7 bases from J, the gap between germline ends came to 31 bases. The CDR3 DNA is TGTGCCAGCATCTACATCTTCATCGTCTCCAGGGTTGCATCTGGCTACACCTTC. It specifies CASIYIFIVSRVASGYTF. Drawing the rest from reference TRBV13 and TRBJ1-2, the complete variable domain is AAGVIQSPRHLIKEKRETATLKCYPIPRHDTVYWYQQGPGQDPQFLISFYEKMQSDKGSIPDRFSAQQFSDYHSELNMSSLELGDSALYFCASIYIFIVSRVASGYTFGSGTRLTVV.

This clone was picked up a small number of times. The rearrangement uses TRBV6-2 or TRBV6-3 and TRBJ1-1; possible D gene TRBD1, 6 bases. This CDR3 region has 12 residues. Germline V lookup: CDR1 MNHEY, CDR2 SVGEGT. V was shortened by 6 bases and J by 9 bases, with 14 bases between the two germline ends. The CDR3 sequence: CASSPGTPKAFF. The DNA for the CDR3 is TGTGCCAGCAGCCCAGGGACACCAAAAGCTTTCTTT.

The count of this clone is one. The chain links TRBV18 to TRBJ2-3; the D gene is possibly TRBD2 (6 bases). V dropped 3 bases and J dropped 0 bases, with 10 bases sitting between them. CDR1 is KGHSH, CDR2 LQKENI, per germline. The CDR3 contains 15 residues. The CDR3 sequence is CASSPPAGSTDTQYF. The CDR3 DNA follows: TGTGCCAGCTCACCTCCGGCGGGAAGCACAGATACGCAGTATTTT.